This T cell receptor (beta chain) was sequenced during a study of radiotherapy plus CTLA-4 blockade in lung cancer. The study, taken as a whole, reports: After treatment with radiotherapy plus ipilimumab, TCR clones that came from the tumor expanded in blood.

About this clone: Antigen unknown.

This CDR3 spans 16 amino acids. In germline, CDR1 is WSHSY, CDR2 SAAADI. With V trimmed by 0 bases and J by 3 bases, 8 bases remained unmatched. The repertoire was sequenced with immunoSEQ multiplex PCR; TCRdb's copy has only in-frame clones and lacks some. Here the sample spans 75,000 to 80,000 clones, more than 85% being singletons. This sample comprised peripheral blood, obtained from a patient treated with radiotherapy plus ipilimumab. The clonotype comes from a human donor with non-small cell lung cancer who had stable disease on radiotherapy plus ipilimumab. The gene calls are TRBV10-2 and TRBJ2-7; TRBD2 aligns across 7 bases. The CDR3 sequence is CASSESGLAADYEQYF. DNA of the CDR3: TGCGCCAGCAGTGAGTCGGGTCTAGCGGCCGACTACGAGCAGTACTTC.